This T cell receptor (beta chain) stems from a study of CD8 T cells in Susac syndrome (dated by TCRdb to 2018 to 2020). About the study as a whole: Among the Susac syndrome patients who were sequenced, clinically active disease was present in six and clinical remission was observed in fewer than 10. At blood withdrawal, Susac syndrome patients were either therapy-naive, taking corticosteroids (in some cases with IVIg as well), or taking IVIg alone. Whether CD8+ T cell activation and differentiation in Susac syndrome was antigen driven was tested using repertoire sequencing. Clonality of the CD8+ T cell repertoire was compared between more than 10 healthy donors, about 14 Susac syndrome patients and around 15 multiple sclerosis patients.

Peripheral blood CD8+ and CD4+ T cells from healthy donors, Susac syndrome patients and multiple sclerosis patients were profiled using high-throughput TCR beta sequencing. The Susac syndrome patients fulfilled recently defined diagnostic criteria for definite or probable disease. CD8+ TEMRA cells were enriched by FACS, while bulk CD8+ and CD4+ T cells were purified by magnetic negative isolation. Blood was drawn into EDTA tubes, processed within 24 hours, and PBMCs were isolated by density gradient centrifugation. PBMCs intended for TCR sequencing were cryopreserved in liquid nitrogen and thawed later in a water bath at 37 degrees C. Purity of sorted or isolated CD4+, CD8+ and CD8+ TEMRA cells was at least 90%. RNA was extracted using the RNeasy kit, and about 0.45 to 1 microgram was reverse transcribed with random hexamers. The immunoSEQ multiplex PCR assay, which covers 54 Vbeta and 13 Jbeta segments, was used to amplify TCR beta CDR3 regions. PCR amplification bias was corrected using a synthetic template baseline for primer optimization and computational correction. The authors processed their data as follows. Reads were annotated to V, D and J genes per IMGT and analyzed with immunoSEQ Analyzer, keeping only productive sequences. To calculate clonality, Shannon entropy was normalized by log2 of the number of productive unique sequences and then subtracted from one. Public and private clones were assessed among the 100 most prevalent clones of each patient and control. Clones were defined as Susac-specific if absent from the healthy and MS cohorts, from roughly 1,100 published viral clones and from other ImmuneACCESS disease sequences. TCRdb reanalyzed the raw reads on its own, using fastp at Q25 for trimming and MiXCR for clone calling, and kept in-frame beta chains. When rows share a CDR3 protein, they turn into one entry using the most common DNA and genes. TCRdb's processing, not the authors' own work, is the source of the V and J calls. The sample table holds some 130,000 distinct CDR3 sequences, of which 95% were seen once. Of the sample, approximately 0.18% is held by the ten largest clones.

Points the paper makes about the study in general: The TCR sequencing and HLA analysis was acknowledged to have included a relatively small number of individuals. Fewer than 20 Susac-specific public clones were identified in the total CD8+ repertoire, and five Susac-specific public clones were identified in the CD8+ TEMRA repertoire. CD8+ repertoires in Susac syndrome showed clonal expansion, which was highest in CD8+ TEMRA cells and was greater in clinically active patients than in remitting patients.

Via the germline V gene (reference sequence), CDR1 is PRHDT and CDR2 FYEKMQ. Deletion took 5 bases off V and 8 bases off J, with a span of 22 bases between the germline ends. Its CDR3 holds 15 amino acids, cysteine through phenylalanine. Of the read, only the CDR3 DNA is kept; its 45 bases are in frame from base 1. With regard to this clonotype: Its binding antigen is unknown. No much larger clone is present one base from it, and per-base qualities are unavailable.

The chain employs TRBV13 and TRBJ2-7, with TRBD1 as a weak D call on 5 bases. This sequence was found in a human donor with Susac syndrome. The sample comprised CD8+ T cells from PBMCs. The DNA reads as follows: TGTGCCAGCAGCCTAAAGGTGGACATACTGCGGAAGCAGTACTTC. This gives the protein CASSLKVDILRKQYF. The entire variable domain, with the stretches around the CDR3 drawn from the reference TRBV13 and TRBJ2-7 proteins, is AAGVIQSPRHLIKEKRETATLKCYPIPRHDTVYWYQQGPGQDPQFLISFYEKMQSDKGSIPDRFSAQQFSDYHSELNMSSLELGDSALYFCASSLKVDILRKQYFGPGTRLTVT.